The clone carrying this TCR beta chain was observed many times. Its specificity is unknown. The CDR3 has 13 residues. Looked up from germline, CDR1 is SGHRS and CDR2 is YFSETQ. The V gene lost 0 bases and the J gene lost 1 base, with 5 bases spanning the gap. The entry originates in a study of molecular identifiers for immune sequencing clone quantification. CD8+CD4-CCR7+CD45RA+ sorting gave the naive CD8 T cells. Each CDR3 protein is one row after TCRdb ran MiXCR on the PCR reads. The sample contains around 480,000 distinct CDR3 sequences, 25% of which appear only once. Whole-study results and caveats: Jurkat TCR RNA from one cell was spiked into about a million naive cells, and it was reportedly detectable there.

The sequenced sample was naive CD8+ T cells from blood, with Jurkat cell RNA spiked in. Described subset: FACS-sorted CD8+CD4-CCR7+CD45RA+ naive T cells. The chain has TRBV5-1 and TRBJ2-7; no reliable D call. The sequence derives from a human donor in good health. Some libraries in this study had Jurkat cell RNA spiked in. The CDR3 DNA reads TGCGCCAGCAGCTTGGCTCGGTCCTACGAGCAGTACTTC. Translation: CASSLARSYEQYF.